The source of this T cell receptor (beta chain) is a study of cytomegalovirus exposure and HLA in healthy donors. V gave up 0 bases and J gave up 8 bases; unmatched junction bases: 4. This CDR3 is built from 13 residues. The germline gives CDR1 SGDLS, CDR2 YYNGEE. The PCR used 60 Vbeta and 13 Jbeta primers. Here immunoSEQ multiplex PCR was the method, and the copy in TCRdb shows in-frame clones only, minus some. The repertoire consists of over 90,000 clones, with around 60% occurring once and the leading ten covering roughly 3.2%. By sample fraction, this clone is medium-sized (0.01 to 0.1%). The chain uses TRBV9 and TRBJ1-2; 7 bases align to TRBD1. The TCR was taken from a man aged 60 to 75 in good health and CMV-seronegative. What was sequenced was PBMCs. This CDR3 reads CASSVATGVGYTF. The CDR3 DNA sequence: TGTGCCAGCAGCGTAGCTACAGGGGTCGGCTACACCTTC.